The 22 T cell receptor beta chains below come from one sample, sequenced in a study of blood T cell repertoires in COVID-19. Data came from immunoSEQ multiplex PCR; TCRdb stores just in-frame clones and leaves some out. The sample contains about 140,000 clones, about 90% of which appear only once. The material sequenced was peripheral blood. These receptors originate from an elderly woman with acute or convalescent COVID-19.

V is TRBV30 and J is TRBJ1-2; D possibly corresponds to TRBD1 (5 bases). This CDR3 has 16 residues. Trimming cost V 4 bases and J 1 base, with 19 bases left between them. Germline-derived CDR1 and CDR2 are GTSNPN and SVGIG (reference sequence). For the CDR3, the DNA is TGTGCCTGGAATGACCTTCGGGGGACGCTTAACTATGGCTACACCTTC. It translates to CAWNDLRGTLNYGYTF.

In this sample, this clone turned up once. This rearrangement joins TRBV19 to TRBJ1-1; TRBD1 agrees at 8 bases. The CDR3 spans 13 residues. The junction had 4 bases not matched to a gene; V was cut back by 5 bases and J by 5 bases. Per germline, CDR1 LNHDA and CDR2 SQIVND (reference sequence). The CDR3 region has the DNA TGTGCCAGTAGTGTCACAGGGGGGACTGAAGCTTTCTTT. It yields the protein CASSVTGGTEAFF.

The chain joins TRBV6-2 or TRBV6-3 to TRBJ1-2; D remains ambiguous. The germline V gene has CDR1 MNHEY and CDR2 SVGEGT. The CDR3 has 14 residues. V was clipped by 3 bases and J by 0 bases, with 8 bases between them. The CDR3 reads CASSYVSANYGYTF. DNA for the CDR3: TGTGCCAGCAGTTATGTCTCAGCTAACTATGGCTACACCTTC.

V usage is TRBV25-1 and J usage is TRBJ1-3; D might be TRBD1 (6 bases). Germline CDR1 and CDR2: MGHDK and SYGVNS. V shed 6 bases and J shed 0 bases, with 9 bases lying between them. This CDR3 is built from 14 residues. CDR3 protein: CASSPQGSGNTIYF. The CDR3 nucleotides are TGTGCCAGCAGCCCACAGGGCTCTGGAAACACCATATATTTT.

The chain uses TRBV2 and TRBJ1-1, with D unclear. The CDR3 is 13 residues long. Germline-derived CDR1 and CDR2 are SNHLY and FYNNEI. V shed 4 bases and J shed 1 base, with 7 bases lying between them. CDR3: CASSVTRNTEAFF. CDR3 sequence (DNA): TGTGCCAGCAGTGTTACCAGGAACACTGAAGCTTTCTTT.

The gene calls are TRBV6-5 and TRBJ2-7, with D perhaps matching TRBD2 (5 bases). The germline V and J ends were trimmed by 2 bases and 2 bases, with 7 bases remaining between them. The CDR3 loop spans 13 amino acids. CDR1 and CDR2 from the germline V gene are MNHEY and SVGAGI. CDR3 in DNA: TGTGCCAGCAGTTACCGGGGTCCCTACGAGCAGTACTTC. Translating it yields CASSYRGPYEQYF.

The V and J genes are TRBV5-1 and TRBJ1-3, with 7 bases lining up with TRBD1. V lost 0 bases to trimming and J lost 2 bases; unmatched junction nucleotides: 2. The CDR3 covers 15 residues. The germline CDR1 and CDR2 sequences are SGHRS and YFSETQ. DNA for the CDR3: TGCGCCAGCAGCTTGGGACAGGGCACTGGAAACACCATATATTTT. Its protein product is CASSLGQGTGNTIYF.

This clone was seen once. CDR3 nucleotide sequence: TGCAGTGTCGAGAAGGAGGACATTCAGTACTTC. It is translated as CSVEKEDIQYF. The chain couples TRBV20-1 to TRBJ2-4, with a weak D call TRBD2 (5 bases). The CDR3 spans 11 residues. CDR1 and CDR2 from the germline V gene are DFQATT and SNEGSKA (reference sequence). V was clipped by 7 bases and J by 8 bases, with 12 bases between them.

The chain recombines TRBV6-6 with TRBJ2-7; D may be TRBD2 (6 bases). Germline CDR1 is MNHNY and CDR2 is SVGAGI (reference sequence). This CDR3 comprises 13 residues. Deletions cut 6 bases from V and 2 bases from J, with 11 bases between. CDR3 DNA: TGTGCCAGCAGCCCGGGAGATACCTACGAGCAGTACTTC. Translation gives CASSPGDTYEQYF.

The V gene is TRBV6-5, the J gene TRBJ1-2, with a tentative D call TRBD1 (5 bases). Per the germline V gene, CDR1 is MNHEY and CDR2 is SVGAGI. This CDR3 has 13 residues. The V end lost 2 bases, the J end lost 8 bases, and 12 bases lay between the germline ends. Here the CDR3 DNA reads TGTGCCAGCAGTTACCCGGGGGGAAACGGCTACACCTTC. Translated, it gives CASSYPGGNGYTF.

V is TRBV24-1 and J is TRBJ2-1; 11 bases agree with TRBD2. The V gene end was trimmed by 4 bases and the J gene end by 9 bases; junction bases not matched to a gene: 16. The CDR3 consists of 18 residues. CDR1 KGHDR and CDR2 SFDVKD come from the germline V gene. The chain's CDR3 is CATSDSSSSGGPAGEQFF. The CDR3 DNA reads TGTGCCACCAGTGACTCTTCTTCTAGCGGGGGGCCCGCTGGTGAGCAGTTCTTC.

The chain is built from TRBV19 and TRBJ1-4; TRBD1 agrees at 7 bases. The length of the CDR3 is 17 residues. The trim removed 9 bases at V and 3 bases at J, leaving 16 bases unmatched. Per germline, CDR1 LNHDA and CDR2 SQIVND (reference sequence). In nucleotides, the CDR3 is TGTGCCAGCCGGGGCAGGGGGTCTAGCCGGGCTAATGAAAAACTGTTTTTT. Its translation: CASRGRGSSRANEKLFF. Variable domain in full (rest from reference TRBV19 and TRBJ1-4): DGGITQSPKYLFRKEGQNVTLSCEQNLNHDAMYWYRQDPGQGLRLIYYSQIVNDFQKGDIAEGYSVSREKKESFPLTVTSAQKNPTAFYLCASRGRGSSRANEKLFFGSGTQLSVL.

The V call is TRBV4-1, the J call TRBJ1-1, with D possibly being TRBD1 (5 bases). Trimming pared 2 bases from V and 11 bases from J, leaving 18 bases between. There are 14 residues in the CDR3. CDR1 MGHRA and CDR2 YSYEKL come from the germline V gene. The CDR3 nucleotides are TGCGCCAGCAGCCAAAGTGGGGCGGGTGGAGGGGCTTTCTTT. It yields the protein CASSQSGAGGGAFF.

The chain employs TRBV4-2 and TRBJ2-7; D might be TRBD1 (6 bases). The CDR3 sequence is 15 residues long. Germline V gene lookup returns CDR1 LGHNA and CDR2 YNFKEQ. Trimming shortened V by 0 bases and J by 4 bases, and 13 bases separated the two germline ends. The CDR3 DNA is TGTGCCAGCAGCCAAGATTCCCAGGGGACGTACGAGCAGTACTTC. This gives the protein CASSQDSQGTYEQYF.

The chain recombines TRBV3-1 (or the pseudogene TRBV3-2) with TRBJ2-5; 8 positions match TRBD1. The CDR3 length is 13 residues. V shed 8 bases and J 2 bases; nucleotides not matched to a gene: 4. Germline V gene data show CDR1 as LGHDT and CDR2 as YNNKEL (reference sequence). CDR3 DNA sequence: TGTGCCAGCCTTAACAGGGGGCAAGAGACCCAGTACTTC. Translation gives CASLNRGQETQYF.

The gene calls are TRBV2 and TRBJ2-3; 7 bases line up with TRBD2. V was clipped by 5 bases and J by 0 bases; unmatched bases: 14. From germline, CDR1 is SNHLY and CDR2 FYNNEI. The CDR3 has 18 amino acids. The CDR3 DNA reads TGTGCCAGCAGTAAGGGTTCACTAGCGTCTTCTAGCACAGATACGCAGTATTTT. It encodes CASSKGSLASSSTDTQYF.

The chain is built from TRBV19 and TRBJ1-5; D is possibly TRBD1 (5 bases). This CDR3 is built from 15 residues. Per the germline V gene, CDR1 is LNHDA and CDR2 is SQIVND (reference sequence). Deletions cut 6 bases from V and 5 bases from J, with 17 bases between. This CDR3 reads CASSLEAGFHQPQHF. CDR3 bases: TGTGCCAGTAGCCTAGAGGCAGGGTTTCATCAGCCCCAGCATTTT. The full variable domain, in which reference TRBV19 and TRBJ1-5 provide the parts outside the CDR3, is DGGITQSPKYLFRKEGQNVTLSCEQNLNHDAMYWYRQDPGQGLRLIYYSQIVNDFQKGDIAEGYSVSREKKESFPLTVTSAQKNPTAFYLCASSLEAGFHQPQHFGDGTRLSIL.

This chain links TRBV27 with TRBJ2-3; D unresolved. Trimming cost V 2 bases and J 2 bases, with 8 bases left between them. This CDR3 comprises 14 residues. Germline assignment: CDR1 MNHEY and CDR2 SMNVEV (reference sequence). CDR3 nucleotides: TGTGCCAGCAGTTTAAGAGTTTTCACAGATACGCAGTATTTT. Protein product: CASSLRVFTDTQYF.

The genes are TRBV5-4 and TRBJ2-5; 7 bases match TRBD2. This CDR3 is 15 amino acids long. V shed 3 bases, J shed 1 base, and the junction held 6 bases outside the gene matches. The V gene's germline CDR1 is SGHNT and CDR2 YYREEE (reference sequence). Here the CDR3 DNA reads TGTGCCAGCAGCTGGGGGGGAGGGGTCCAAGAGACCCAGTACTTC. Amino acids: CASSWGGGVQETQYF.

V usage is TRBV18 and J usage is TRBJ2-3; tentatively, D is TRBD2 (5 bases). The germline gives CDR1 KGHSH, CDR2 LQKENI. V was pared by 5 bases and J by 3 bases, with 18 bases between. The CDR3 spans 16 residues. CDR3 nucleotide sequence: TGTGCCAGCTCAGCGAGATACTCCAGACTAACAGATACGCAGTATTTT. Protein sequence: CASSARYSRLTDTQYF.

CDR3 coding DNA: TGTGCCAGCTCCTCGACAGGGGGATTGTTGACTGAAGCTTTCTTT. Translated, it gives CASSSTGGLLTEAFF. V gene TRBV18 combines with J gene TRBJ1-1; 9 positions agree with TRBD1. V lost 6 bases, J lost 5 bases, and 10 bases stayed unmatched. Germline loops: CDR1 KGHSH, CDR2 LQKENI. The CDR3 spans 15 residues.

The CDR3 protein is CASSFLAGGWNEQFF. CDR3 DNA: TGTGCCAGCAGCTTCCTAGCGGGGGGTTGGAATGAGCAGTTCTTC. The chain joins TRBV11-1 to TRBJ2-1, with 11 nucleotides matching TRBD2. CDR3 length: 15 residues. The trim removed 3 bases at V and 7 bases at J, leaving 5 bases unmatched. Germline-derived CDR1 and CDR2 are SGHAT and FQDESV (reference sequence).